Sequencing of this T cell receptor beta chain was carried out in a study of CD4+ T cells in melanoma. Produced via immunoSEQ multiplex PCR; TCRdb's table is partial and in-frame only. The data show around 100,000 clones, 92% seen once. A remark on this clone: Its specificity is not known.

Germline-derived CDR1 and CDR2 are SGHRS and YFSETQ. The CDR3 totals 14 residues. V was shortened by 0 bases and J by 6 bases, with 12 bases between the two germline ends. The study, taken as a whole, reports: CD8+ T cell, macrophage and B cell function reportedly correlated with neoantigen-specific CD4+ T cells. Reportedly, melanoma neoantigen-specific CD4+ T cells showed varied differentiation states.

This receptor was identified in a human donor with melanoma. Sequenced sample: peripheral blood. The rearrangement joins TRBV5-1 to TRBJ1-2; D is ambiguous. The CDR3 region is CASSLDSTSNGYTF. The CDR3 DNA reads TGCGCCAGCAGCTTGGACTCAACCAGTAATGGCTACACCTTC.